Below, 20 T cell receptor beta chains from the same sample are listed, as sequenced in a study of blood T cell repertoires in COVID-19. Only in-frame clones appear in the TCRdb table, and some are missing; sequencing was by immunoSEQ multiplex PCR. The sample yields fewer than 350,000 clones, around 88% seen once. What was sequenced was PBMCs or T cells enriched from blood (not recorded which). These receptors were taken from a woman aged 40 to 49 who had recovered from COVID-19.

The V gene is TRBV9, the J gene TRBJ2-3; D unclear. CDR3 length equals 13 residues. The germline V gene encodes CDR1 SGDLS and CDR2 YYNGEE. V lost 0 bases to trimming and J lost 5 bases, with 7 bases between them. The CDR3 DNA reads as TGTGCCAGCAGCGTAGAGCCCCAAGATACGCAGTATTTT. It yields the protein CASSVEPQDTQYF.

This clone has more than one count but fewer than ten. The chain couples TRBV30 to TRBJ2-2; maybe TRBD2 (7 bases). Trimming removed 3 bases from V and 8 bases from J, with 16 bases in between. Germline V lookup: CDR1 GTSNPN, CDR2 SVGIG (reference sequence). The CDR3 runs 14 residues. The CDR3 reads CAWSPGGGLGELFF. CDR3 bases: TGTGCCTGGAGCCCTGGGGGGGGGCTTGGGGAGCTGTTTTTT.

The chain uses TRBV5-6 and TRBJ2-2; no firm D call. V shed 5 bases and J shed 7 bases, with 9 bases lying between them. The CDR3 sequence is 12 residues long. Looked up from germline, CDR1 is SGHDT and CDR2 is YYEEEE. The CDR3 sequence: CASRGQGGELFF. The CDR3 DNA reads as TGTGCCAGCAGGGGCCAAGGCGGGGAGCTGTTTTTT.

The rearrangement joins TRBV5-6 to TRBJ2-5; no definite D call. CDR3 length: 11 residues. CDR1 and CDR2 (germline): SGHDT, YYEEEE. The V gene lost 1 base and the J gene lost 5 bases, with 3 bases spanning the gap. DNA of the CDR3: TGTGCCAGCAGCTTGCAGGAGACCCAGTACTTC. Its translation: CASSLQETQYF.

Comments on this clone: A read error may account for a junction end that differs from germline. For the CDR3, the DNA is TGTGCCAGCAGTTTAGGAGGGTTGGGGGGTCAGCCCCAGCATTTT. It is translated as CASSLGGLGGQPQHF. The chain couples TRBV7-2 to TRBJ1-5; perhaps TRBD1 as D (5 bases). This CDR3 region has 15 residues. Germline V gene sequence: CDR1 SGHTA, CDR2 FQGNSA.

In its sample, this clone was seen once. The rearrangement joins TRBV7-3 to TRBJ2-1; D may be TRBD2 (6 bases). V shed 5 bases and J shed 3 bases, with 14 bases lying between them. This CDR3 has 15 residues. CDR1 is SGHTA, CDR2 FQGTGA, per germline. DNA of the CDR3: TGTGCCAGCAGCCCCGGGGGTTCACTCTACAATGAGCAGTTCTTC. The encoded protein is CASSPGGSLYNEQFF.

V usage is TRBV6-6 and J usage is TRBJ2-2, with a tentative D call TRBD2 (6 bases). CDR1 is MNHNY and CDR2 is SVGAGI in the germline V gene (reference sequence). Trimming removed 6 bases at V and 4 bases at J, with 15 bases between. The CDR3 has 15 residues. CDR3 sequence (DNA): TGTGCCAGCAGGGCGGGAACCGCGACCACCGGGGAGCTGTTTTTT. This gives the protein CASRAGTATTGELFF.

The V and J genes are TRBV6-1 and TRBJ2-1; perhaps TRBD1 as D (8 bases). Trimming cost V 4 bases and J 6 bases, with 19 bases left between them. This CDR3 region has 16 residues. CDR1 MNHNS and CDR2 SASEGT come from the germline V gene. CDR3 nucleotides: TGTGCCAGCAGTGTAGGGGGAGGGACAGGTTTCAATGAGCAGTTCTTC. Translated, it gives CASSVGGGTGFNEQFF.

V is TRBV28 and J is TRBJ2-5, with D hard to call. This CDR3 has 11 residues. Germline lookup yields CDR1 MDHEN and CDR2 SYDVKM. Trimming stripped 5 bases from V and 9 bases from J, with 10 bases between. The chain's CDR3 is CASSTTPAQYF. The CDR3 DNA follows: TGTGCCAGCAGTACCACTCCGGCCCAGTACTTC.

The chain employs TRBV27 and TRBJ1-1; 7 bases agree with TRBD1. The CDR3 spans 12 residues. V lost 5 bases, J lost 7 bases, and 4 bases stayed unmatched. Germline CDR1 reads MNHEY; CDR2 reads SMNVEV (reference sequence). The CDR3 reads CASSHGTVEAFF. The DNA of the CDR3 is TGTGCCAGCAGTCACGGGACAGTTGAAGCTTTCTTT.

V and J are TRBV11-2 and TRBJ2-1; 8 positions match TRBD2. V dropped 1 base and J dropped 9; count of bases not matched to a gene: 11. The CDR3 is made up of 16 amino acids. Germline lookup yields CDR1 SGHAT and CDR2 FQNNGV. The CDR3 sequence is CASSLAVAGGAAEQFF. In DNA form, the CDR3 reads TGTGCCAGCAGCTTAGCGGTGGCGGGAGGTGCCGCTGAGCAGTTCTTC.

The genes are TRBV28 and TRBJ1-1; 9 bases agree with TRBD1. The CDR3 sequence is 17 residues long. In germline, CDR1 is MDHEN, CDR2 SYDVKM. With 5 bases clipped from V and 11 bases from J, the junction kept 21 bases outside the gene matches. CDR3 in amino acids: CASSPFTGGGLTSNAFF. CDR3 coding DNA: TGTGCCAGCAGTCCTTTTACAGGGGGCGGCCTTACATCGAACGCTTTCTTT. The whole variable domain, filled in from reference TRBV28 and TRBJ1-1, reads DVKVTQSSRYLVKRTGEKVFLECVQDMDHENMFWYRQDPGLGLRLIYFSYDVKMKEKGDIPEGYSVSREKKERFSLILESASTNQTSMYLCASSPFTGGGLTSNAFFGQGTRLTVV.

The V gene is TRBV19, the J gene TRBJ1-5; D not resolved. Germline assignment: CDR1 LNHDA and CDR2 SQIVND (reference sequence). The ends were cut back, 3 bases at V and 1 base at J, with 10 bases in the middle. The CDR3 is 15 amino acids. The CDR3 DNA reads TGTGCCAGTAGTATTTCAGGAAAAAGCAATCAGCCCCAGCATTTT. It encodes CASSISGKSNQPQHF.

The chain recombines TRBV27 with TRBJ1-2; perhaps TRBD1 as D (6 bases). The CDR3 is made up of 12 amino acids. Germline CDR1 reads MNHEY; CDR2 reads SMNVEV (reference sequence). V was trimmed by 10 bases and J by 2 bases, leaving 11 bases between them. The CDR3: CATRTANYGYTF. In DNA form, the CDR3 reads TGTGCCACACGGACAGCCAACTATGGCTACACCTTC.

A single count supports this clone. The gene calls are TRBV5-3 and TRBJ2-4; D possibly corresponds to TRBD2 (6 bases). TRBV5-3 has ORF status, its function being uncertain. The CDR3 is 20 residues long. Between the trimmed V and J ends, which lost 6 bases and 0 bases, there was a span of 28 bases. The CDR3 DNA reads TGTGCCAGAAACCAATCTCTGAGGAGGGGAAAACGACTAGCCAAAAACATTCAGTACTTC. It encodes CARNQSLRRGKRLAKNIQYF.

The chain carries TRBV2 and TRBJ2-3; 11 bases match TRBD2. After removal of 7 bases from V and 5 bases from J, the junction contained 8 bases not matched to a gene. CDR3 length: 15 residues. The germline CDR1 and CDR2 sequences are SNHLY and FYNNEI. The CDR3 is CASTRLAGPGDTQYF. DNA for the CDR3: TGTGCCAGCACCAGACTAGCGGGGCCCGGAGATACGCAGTATTTT.

V and J are TRBV18 and TRBJ2-7; TRBD2 matches at 10 bases. V shed 8 bases, J shed 3 bases, and the junction held 7 bases outside the gene matches. The CDR3 runs 14 residues. Germline loops: CDR1 KGHSH, CDR2 LQKENI. In nucleotides, the CDR3 is TGTGCCAGCGGAGAGGGACTAGCGAACTACGAGCAGTACTTC. It translates to CASGEGLANYEQYF.

This sequence joins TRBV9 and TRBJ2-5; 9 nucleotides match TRBD1. The CDR3 covers 15 residues. Germline CDR1 reads SGDLS; CDR2 reads YYNGEE. With 0 bases clipped from V and 4 bases from J, the junction kept 4 bases outside the gene matches. The CDR3 coding sequence is TGTGCCAGCAGCGTAGGGGACAGGGACGGAGAGACCCAGTACTTC. Protein sequence: CASSVGDRDGETQYF.

The J gene is TRBJ2-1, the V gene TRBV2; no clear D. Germline V gene lookup returns CDR1 SNHLY and CDR2 FYNNEI. The CDR3 runs 11 residues. V lost 9 bases, J lost 1 base, and 4 bases lay in between. The CDR3 nucleotides read TGTGCCAGGCGGTCCTACAATGAGCAGTTCTTC. This codes for CARRSYNEQFF.

V is TRBV19 and J is TRBJ2-7, with 7 bases lining up with TRBD2. Germline loops: CDR1 LNHDA, CDR2 SQIVND (reference sequence). With 10 bases clipped from V and 4 bases from J, the junction kept 10 bases outside the gene matches. The CDR3 loop spans 13 amino acids. CDR3 in DNA: TGTGCCACAGGCCGGGGGGATCGATACGAGCAGTACTTC. Residues: CATGRGDRYEQYF.